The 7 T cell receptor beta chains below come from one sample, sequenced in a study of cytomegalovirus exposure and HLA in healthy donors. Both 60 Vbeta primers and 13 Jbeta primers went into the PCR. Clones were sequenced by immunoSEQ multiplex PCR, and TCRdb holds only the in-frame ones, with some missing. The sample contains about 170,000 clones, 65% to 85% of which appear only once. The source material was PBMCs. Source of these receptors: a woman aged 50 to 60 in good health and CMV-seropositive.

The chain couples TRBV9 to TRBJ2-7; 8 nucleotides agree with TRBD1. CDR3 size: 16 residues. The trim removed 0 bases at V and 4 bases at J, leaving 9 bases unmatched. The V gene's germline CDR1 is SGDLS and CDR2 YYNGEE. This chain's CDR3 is CASSVGGTGTRYEQYF. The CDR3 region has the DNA TGTGCCAGCAGCGTAGGGGGGACAGGAACAAGGTACGAGCAGTACTTC.

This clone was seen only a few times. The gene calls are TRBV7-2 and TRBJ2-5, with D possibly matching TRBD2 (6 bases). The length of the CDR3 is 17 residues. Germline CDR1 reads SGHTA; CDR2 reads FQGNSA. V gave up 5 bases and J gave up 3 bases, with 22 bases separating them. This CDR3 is CASSQVGSGGVEETQYF. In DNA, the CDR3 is TGTGCCAGCAGCCAGGTCGGTAGCGGAGGGGTAGAAGAGACCCAGTACTTC.

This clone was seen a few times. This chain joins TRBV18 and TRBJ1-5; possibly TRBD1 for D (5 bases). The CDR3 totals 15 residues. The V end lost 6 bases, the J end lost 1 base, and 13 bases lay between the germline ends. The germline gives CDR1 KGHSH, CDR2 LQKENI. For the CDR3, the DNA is TGTGCCAGCTCGCCCCGACAGACCAGCAATCAGCCCCAGCATTTT. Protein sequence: CASSPRQTSNQPQHF.

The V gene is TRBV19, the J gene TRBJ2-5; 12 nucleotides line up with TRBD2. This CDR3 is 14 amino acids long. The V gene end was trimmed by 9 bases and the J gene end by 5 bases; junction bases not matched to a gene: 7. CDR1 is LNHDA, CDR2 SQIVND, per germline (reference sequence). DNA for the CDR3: TGTGCCAGCCGACTAGCGGGAGCCGGGGAGACCCAGTACTTC. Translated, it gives CASRLAGAGETQYF.

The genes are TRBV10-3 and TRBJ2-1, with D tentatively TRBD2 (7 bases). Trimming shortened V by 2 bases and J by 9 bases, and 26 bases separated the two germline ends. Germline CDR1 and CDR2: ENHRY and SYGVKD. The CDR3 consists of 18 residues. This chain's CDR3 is CAISEQPHGSGEGVEQFF. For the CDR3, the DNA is TGTGCCATCAGTGAGCAACCACATGGGAGCGGGGAGGGGGTTGAGCAGTTCTTC.

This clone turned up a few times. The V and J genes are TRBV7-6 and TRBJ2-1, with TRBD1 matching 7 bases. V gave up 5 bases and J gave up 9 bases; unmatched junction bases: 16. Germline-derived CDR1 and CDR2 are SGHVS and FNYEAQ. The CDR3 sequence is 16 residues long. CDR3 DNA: TGTGCCAGCAGCCCGACGACAGGGATCGGTCATGGTGAGCAGTTCTTC. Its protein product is CASSPTTGIGHGEQFF.

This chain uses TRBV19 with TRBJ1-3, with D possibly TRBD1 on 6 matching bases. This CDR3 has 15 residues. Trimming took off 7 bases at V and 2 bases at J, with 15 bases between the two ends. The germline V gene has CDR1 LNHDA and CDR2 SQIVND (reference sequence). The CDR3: CASIPARGPGNTIYF. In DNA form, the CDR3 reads TGTGCCAGTATCCCGGCGCGGGGGCCTGGAAACACCATATATTTT.